The 5 T cell receptor beta chains below all came from one sample that was sequenced in a study of cytomegalovirus exposure and HLA in healthy donors. TCRdb keeps only in-frame clones here, not all; method: immunoSEQ multiplex PCR. The sample has about 75,000 clones, around 85% seen once. The sequencing input was PBMCs. The receptors here all came from a man aged 25-45 years in good health and CMV-seronegative.

This clone is a singleton in its sample. V gene TRBV4-3 combines with J gene TRBJ1-3, with a possible D match to TRBD1 (5 bases). CDR1 is LGHNA, CDR2 YSLEER, per germline. CDR3 length: 14 residues. Trimming left V 1 base short and J 6 bases short, with 10 bases between. CDR3 in DNA: TGCGCCAGCAGCCAAGGGACAACCGAAAACACCATATATTTT. It translates to CASSQGTTENTIYF.

The chain recombines TRBV7-2 with TRBJ1-2, with 8 nucleotides matching TRBD1. Trimming cost V 7 bases and J 2 bases; bases outside gene matches: 9. The germline gives CDR1 SGHTA, CDR2 FQGNSA. CDR3 length equals 15 residues. CDR3 coding DNA: TGTGCCAGCACCGGGACAGGAATGGGAAACTATGGCTACACCTTC. Its protein is CASTGTGMGNYGYTF.

The rearrangement uses TRBV9 and TRBJ2-1; 8 nucleotides align to TRBD1. The CDR3 runs 15 residues. J lost 9 bases, V lost 1 base, and 9 bases had no gene match. Germline V gene data show CDR1 as SGDLS and CDR2 as YYNGEE. CDR3 region: CASSVQGAARGEQFF. As DNA, the CDR3 is TGTGCCAGCAGCGTACAGGGGGCCGCTCGCGGTGAGCAGTTCTTC.

V usage is TRBV27 and J usage is TRBJ2-7, with 8 bases fitting TRBD1. CDR1 is MNHEY, CDR2 SMNVEV, per germline (reference sequence). The junction had 11 bases not matched to a gene; V was cut back by 6 bases and J by 4 bases. The CDR3 has 15 amino acids. The CDR3 coding sequence is TGTGCCAGCAGATACCGGGACAGGCCCCTGTACGAGCAGTACTTC. It yields the protein CASRYRDRPLYEQYF.

This rearrangement joins TRBV2 to TRBJ1-5; maybe TRBD1 (5 bases). CDR1 SNHLY and CDR2 FYNNEI come from the germline V gene. The CDR3 extends over 16 amino acids. Trimming removed 7 bases at V and 0 bases at J, with 16 bases between. The CDR3 DNA reads TGTGCCAGCACTCCAGGGCAGGGAAATAGCAATCAGCCCCAGCATTTT. It codes for CASTPGQGNSNQPQHF.